Shown below are 10 T cell receptor beta chains from a single sample sequenced in a study of CD4 T cells in relation to SARS-CoV-2 and coronaviruses. No antigens are known for them. Produced via immunoSEQ multiplex PCR; TCRdb's table is partial and in-frame only. The table has 15,000 to 17,000 clones, roughly 80% seen once. The unexposed donors gave CD4+ T cells in about 2010-2018, prior to COVID-19. After more than eight days of culture, CD4+ T cells were isolated. The sample taken for sequencing was CD4+ T cells from PBMCs, cultured in vitro. All receptors derive from a human donor in good health.

V gene TRBV7-3 combines with J gene TRBJ1-1, with a tentative D call TRBD1 (5 bases). V gave up 1 base and J gave up 2 bases, with 17 bases separating them. Germline CDR1 SGHTA, CDR2 FQGTGA. The CDR3 is 17 residues long. The chain's CDR3 is CASSLSLRGAANTEAFF. CDR3 nucleotides: TGTGCCAGCAGCTTAAGTTTGAGGGGCGCCGCTAACACTGAAGCTTTCTTT.

A note on this clone: One end of the junction varies from germline; a read error may be responsible. The chain is built from TRBV19 and TRBJ2-3; 9 bases map to TRBD2. Germline CDR1 reads LNHDA; CDR2 reads SQIVND (reference sequence). The CDR3 covers 11 residues. The CDR3 protein is CASSWTSEKVF. CDR3 nucleotides: TGTGCCAGTAGTTGGACTAGCGAGAAAGTTTTT.

This chain uses TRBV24-1 with TRBJ2-2; the D gene is possibly TRBD2 (5 bases). Trimming removed 6 bases at V and 3 bases at J, with 10 bases between. Germline CDR1 KGHDR, CDR2 SFDVKD. The CDR3 is made up of 14 amino acids. CDR3 nucleotide sequence: TGTGCCACCAGTTCTTGGGGAGACACCGGGGAGCTGTTTTTT. It encodes CATSSWGDTGELFF.

The chain uses TRBV3-1 (or the pseudogene TRBV3-2) and TRBJ2-5; TRBD1 is a possible D gene (6 bases). Germline CDR1 reads LGHDT; CDR2 reads YNNKEL (reference sequence). V was trimmed by 0 bases and J by 2 bases, leaving 13 bases between them. The CDR3 is 16 residues long. Here the CDR3 reads CASSQDGRGRQETQYF. The CDR3 DNA reads as TGTGCCAGCAGCCAAGATGGCAGGGGACGACAAGAGACCCAGTACTTC.

The table lists this clone with a few counts. The CDR3 DNA is TGTGCCAGCAGCAAACTAGACGGGATAAATCAGCCCCAGCATTTT. This gives the protein CASSKLDGINQPQHF. The rearrangement uses TRBV21-1 and TRBJ1-5. TRBV21-1 is a pseudogene locus. This CDR3 contains 15 residues.

The gene calls are TRBV7-3 and TRBJ2-1; TRBD2 matches 8 bases. The junction had 10 bases not matched to a gene; V was cut back by 5 bases and J by 7 bases. The germline CDR1 and CDR2 sequences are SGHTA and FQGTGA. The length of the CDR3 is 15 residues. In nucleotides, the CDR3 is TGTGCCAGCAGCCAGACTAGCGCCCTTGGTAATGAGCAGTTCTTC. Residues: CASSQTSALGNEQFF. The entire variable domain, with the rest obtained from reference TRBV7-3 and TRBJ2-1, is as follows: GAGVSQTPSNKVTEKGKYVELRCDPISGHTALYWYRQSLGQGPEFLIYFQGTGAADDSGLPNDRFFAVRPEGSVSTLKIQRTERGDSAVYLCASSQTSALGNEQFFGPGTRLTVL.

CDR3 region: CASSQAPYRGTNLQETQYF. Here the CDR3 DNA reads TGTGCCAGCAGCCAAGCCCCCTACAGGGGGACCAACCTCCAAGAGACCCAGTACTTC. The chain carries TRBV3-1 (or the pseudogene TRBV3-2) and TRBJ2-5; TRBD1 aligns across 8 bases. The V and J ends lost 1 base and 1 base, in that order; junction bases with no gene match: 14. There are 19 residues in the CDR3. Per germline, CDR1 LGHDT and CDR2 YNNKEL (reference sequence).

This rearrangement joins TRBV11-2 to TRBJ2-4, with a weak D call TRBD2 (6 bases). Germline V gene lookup returns CDR1 SGHAT and CDR2 FQNNGV. The CDR3 loop spans 17 amino acids. The ends were cut back, 7 bases at V and 3 bases at J, with 22 bases in the middle. CDR3 coding DNA: TGTGCCAGCACTCGTGTTGGGGGAGGCCGGGGCAAAAACATTCAGTACTTC. This translates into CASTRVGGGRGKNIQYF.

The gene calls are TRBV5-6 and TRBJ2-5; possibly TRBD1 for D (6 bases). Trimming pared 0 bases from V and 3 bases from J, leaving 9 bases between. The V gene's germline CDR1 is SGHDT and CDR2 YYEEEE. CDR3 length: 14 residues. DNA of the CDR3: TGTGCCAGCAGCTTGGTATCAGGGGAAGAGACCCAGTACTTC. As protein: CASSLVSGEETQYF.

This clone was counted between two and nine times. The rearrangement joins TRBV2 to TRBJ1-5; the match to TRBD1 covers 11 bases. V lost 5 bases and J lost 4; bases outside the gene matches: 7. This CDR3 is 16 amino acids long. Germline V lookup: CDR1 SNHLY, CDR2 FYNNEI. The CDR3 DNA sequence: TGTGCCAGCAGTAGACTAGGGACAGGGGGAAATCAGCCCCAGCATTTT. Protein: CASSRLGTGGNQPQHF.